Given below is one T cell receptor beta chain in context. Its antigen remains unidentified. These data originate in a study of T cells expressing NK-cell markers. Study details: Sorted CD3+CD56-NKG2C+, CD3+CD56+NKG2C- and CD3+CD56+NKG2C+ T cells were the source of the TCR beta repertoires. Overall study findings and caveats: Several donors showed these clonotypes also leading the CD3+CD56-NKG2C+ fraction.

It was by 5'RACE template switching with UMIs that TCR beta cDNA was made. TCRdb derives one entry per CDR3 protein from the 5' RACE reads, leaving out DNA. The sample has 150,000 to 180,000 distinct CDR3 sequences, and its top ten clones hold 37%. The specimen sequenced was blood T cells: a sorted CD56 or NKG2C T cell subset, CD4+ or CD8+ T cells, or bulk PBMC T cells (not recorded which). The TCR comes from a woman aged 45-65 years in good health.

The CDR3 sequence: CATRGDTINEQFF. The J gene is TRBJ2-1, the V gene TRBV24-1. The CDR3 loop spans 13 amino acids. Germline assignment: CDR1 KGHDR and CDR2 SFDVKD.